This TCR beta chain was profiled in a study of blood T cell repertoires in COVID-19. Turning to the study itself: Samples representing acute and convalescent COVID-19 were sourced from the United States, Italy and Spain.

How the authors handled the data: Estimated nucleated cell counts came from reference gene primer amplification. Sequencing used immunoSEQ multiplex PCR; TCRdb keeps in-frame clones, though not all of them. V, J and clone size reflect that table, while D and trimming were determined from the DNA. The table records 200,000 to 300,000 clones, 87% of them present only once. This clone was recorded only once. Germline trimming cut 2 bases from V and 1 base from J; bases unmatched to any gene: 3. The CDR3 is made up of 15 amino acids. Germline lookup yields CDR1 MNHEY and CDR2 SVGAGI. The sequenced material came from peripheral blood. The chain recombines TRBV6-5 with TRBJ2-3; 7 bases match TRBD2. This TCR came from a man in his 60s who had recovered from COVID-19. The CDR3 is CASSYRAGGTDTQYF. The CDR3 DNA follows: TGTGCCAGCAGTTACCGTGCGGGGGGCACAGATACGCAGTATTTT.